Shown below are 23 T cell receptor beta chains from a single sample sequenced in a study of blood T cell repertoires in COVID-19. The protocol was immunoSEQ multiplex PCR, while the TCRdb copy is restricted to in-frame clones and leaves out a portion. The repertoire has roughly 230,000 clones, roughly 80% of them found once; the top ten carry under 12%. Material: peripheral blood. These receptors were obtained from a woman at least 80 years old with COVID-19, enrolled during active disease.

This clone is a singleton in its sample. The chain uses TRBV19 and TRBJ1-2, with 7 positions matching TRBD1. J gave up 5 bases and V 5 bases, and 11 bases lay outside the gene matches. The germline CDR1 and CDR2 sequences are LNHDA and SQIVND (reference sequence). The CDR3 runs 15 residues. The CDR3 bases are TGTGCCAGTAGTCTCGCCAGGACAGGATCGTATGGCTACACCTTC. Translating gives CASSLARTGSYGYTF.

In DNA, the CDR3 is TGTGCCAGTAGTATTGACAGACTGAACACTGAAGCTTTCTTT. Translating gives CASSIDRLNTEAFF. V gene TRBV19 combines with J gene TRBJ1-1, with D possibly matching TRBD1 (5 bases). Germline loops: CDR1 LNHDA, CDR2 SQIVND (reference sequence). The CDR3 is made up of 14 amino acids. Between the trimmed V and J ends, which lost 3 bases and 0 bases, there was a span of 8 bases.

The rearrangement uses TRBV10-3 and TRBJ1-1, with D possibly matching TRBD1 (5 bases). There are 14 residues in the CDR3. V lost 7 bases and J 1 base, leaving 13 bases between the germline ends. Germline V gene data show CDR1 as ENHRY and CDR2 as SYGVKD. Written as DNA, the CDR3 is TGTGCCATCACCAAGACAGACAAGAACACTGAAGCTTTCTTT. Translated: CAITKTDKNTEAFF.

This clone showed up just a few times. The CDR3 protein is CASSLPGDYGYTF. CDR3 DNA sequence: TGTGCCAGCAGCTTGCCAGGGGATTATGGCTACACCTTC. The chain employs TRBV5-6 and TRBJ1-2; the D gene is possibly TRBD1 (6 bases). Trimming took off 1 base at V and 5 bases at J, with 9 bases between the two ends. This CDR3 spans 13 amino acids. From germline, CDR1 is SGHDT and CDR2 YYEEEE.

The chain carries TRBV11-2 and TRBJ1-2; 9 positions match TRBD1. CDR1 is SGHAT and CDR2 is FQNNGV in the germline V gene. This CDR3 region has 15 residues. The V segment lost 0 bases and the J segment 4 bases; nucleotides outside the gene matches: 3. The CDR3 coding sequence is TGTGCCAGCAGCTTAGAGACAGGGGGAGTCTATGGCTACACCTTC. This gives the protein CASSLETGGVYGYTF.

In this sample, this clone turned up a few times. At the DNA level, this CDR3 is encoded by other sequences in the same sample as well. CDR3: CASSFRGSPLHF. DNA for the CDR3: TGTGCCAGCAGTTTCAGGGGGTCACCCCTCCACTTT. The chain carries TRBV27 and TRBJ1-6; TRBD1 aligns across 7 bases. V lost 3 bases and J lost 10; bases outside the gene matches: 0. This CDR3 has 12 amino acids. CDR1 is MNHEY and CDR2 is SMNVEV in the germline V gene (reference sequence).

V gene TRBV5-1 combines with J gene TRBJ2-5; D is undetermined. Germline-derived CDR1 and CDR2 are SGHRS and YFSETQ. Trimming cost V 4 bases and J 2 bases, with 12 bases left between them. The CDR3 is 14 amino acids. The CDR3 reads CASSRSGGQETQYF. The CDR3 DNA reads TGCGCCAGCAGCAGGTCTGGCGGACAAGAGACCCAGTACTTC.

The rearrangement joins TRBV18 to TRBJ1-3, with TRBD1 matching 7 bases. Germline lookup yields CDR1 KGHSH and CDR2 LQKENI. Trimming cost V 3 bases and J 0 bases; bases outside gene matches: 8. The CDR3 extends over 17 amino acids. The CDR3 here is CASSPPGQLVSGNTIYF. For the CDR3, the DNA is TGTGCCAGCTCACCGCCGGGACAGTTAGTCTCTGGAAACACCATATATTTT. The full variable domain, in which reference TRBV18 and TRBJ1-3 provide the parts outside the CDR3, is NAGVMQNPRHLVRRRGQEARLRCSPMKGHSHVYWYRQLPEEGLKFMVYLQKENIIDESGMPKERFSAEFPKEGPSILRIQQVVRGDSAAYFCASSPPGQLVSGNTIYFGEGSWLTVV.

The rearrangement joins TRBV7-6 to TRBJ2-1; TRBD1 agrees at 9 bases. Germline V lookup: CDR1 SGHVS, CDR2 FNYEAQ. The V and J ends lost 1 base and 7 bases, in that order; junction bases with no gene match: 8. This CDR3 region has 16 residues. The DNA for the CDR3 is TGTGCCAGCAGCTTAGGGGGACAGGGTCGGTTTAATGAGCAGTTCTTC. Translated: CASSLGGQGRFNEQFF.

The J gene is TRBJ2-5, the V gene TRBV3-1 (or the pseudogene TRBV3-2); a possible D gene is TRBD2 (5 bases). The CDR3 consists of 15 residues. Trimming left V 0 bases short and J 4 bases short, with 12 bases between. In germline, CDR1 is LGHDT, CDR2 YNNKEL (reference sequence). CDR3 sequence (DNA): TGTGCCAGCAGCCAAGATACCCCCCGGGGAGAGACCCAGTACTTC. Protein: CASSQDTPRGETQYF.

The V call is TRBV6-5, the J call TRBJ2-7; D unresolved. The germline V gene has CDR1 MNHEY and CDR2 SVGAGI. CDR3 size: 14 residues. V shed 10 bases and J shed 3 bases, with 19 bases lying between them. CDR3 bases: TGTGCCACCACACGTGGCAGGCTAAACTACGAGCAGTACGTC. It translates to CATTRGRLNYEQYV.

This clone came up once. The chain is built from TRBV27 and TRBJ1-2; TRBD1 aligns across 7 bases. The CDR3 has 15 amino acids. Germline values: CDR1 MNHEY, CDR2 SMNVEV (reference sequence). V lost 5 bases, J lost 2 bases, and 8 bases stayed unmatched. Here the CDR3 DNA reads TGTGCCAGCAGTCCCACGACAGGGCGAAACTATGGCTACACCTTC. Translated, it gives CASSPTTGRNYGYTF.

The chain employs TRBV7-9 and TRBJ1-2; maybe TRBD1 (5 bases). The germline CDR1 and CDR2 sequences are SEHNR and FQNEAQ (reference sequence). V gave up 4 bases and J gave up 4 bases, with 13 bases separating them. There are 14 residues in the CDR3. The CDR3 nucleotides are TGTGCCAGCAGCTCAGAGGCAGGGATCTATGGCTACACCTTC. The encoded protein is CASSSEAGIYGYTF.

With respect to this clone: One end of the junction does not line up with germline, which may come from a read error. The gene calls are TRBV7-7 and TRBJ2-3; D remains unclear. Germline loops: CDR1 SSHAT, CDR2 FNYEAQ (reference sequence). The CDR3 runs to 13 residues. CDR3 amino acids: CASSLAFTDTQYF. The CDR3 DNA reads TGTGCTAGCAGCTTAGCCTTCACAGATACGCAGTATTTT.

This clone has just a few counts. The rearrangement links TRBV5-5 to TRBJ2-3, with D possibly matching TRBD1 (6 bases). The CDR3 covers 16 residues. Per germline, CDR1 SGHKS and CDR2 YYEKEE (reference sequence). Trimming removed 1 base from V and 2 bases from J, with 14 bases in between. The CDR3 sequence: CASSLIRGHYTDTQYF. CDR3 nucleotide sequence: TGTGCCAGCAGCTTGATCCGGGGACATTACACAGATACGCAGTATTTT.

The chain uses TRBV7-9 and TRBJ1-1; D is ambiguous. The CDR3 consists of 15 residues. The germline V gene encodes CDR1 SEHNR and CDR2 FQNEAQ (reference sequence). The ends were cut back, 0 bases at V and 1 base at J, with 9 bases in the middle. CDR3 DNA: TGTGCCAGCAGCTTAGCCACTACACCGAACACTGAAGCTTTCTTT. This codes for CASSLATTPNTEAFF.

The rearrangement joins TRBV6-6 to TRBJ1-1; 9 bases are shared with TRBD1. CDR1 is MNHNY and CDR2 is SVGAGI in the germline V gene (reference sequence). CDR3 length equals 13 residues. J was trimmed by 5 bases and V by 10 bases; bases with no gene match: 8. The CDR3 region is CANSGQGGTEAFF. CDR3 bases: TGTGCCAACTCGGGACAGGGCGGAACTGAAGCTTTCTTT.

This clone has just one count. The gene calls are TRBV7-9 and TRBJ1-4; the D gene is possibly TRBD1 (5 bases). This CDR3 comprises 18 residues. V shed 5 bases and J shed 2 bases, with 21 bases lying between them. Germline V gene data show CDR1 as SEHNR and CDR2 as FQNEAQ (reference sequence). The CDR3 DNA reads TGTGCCAGCAGCCGAAATACGGGGGGTACGTCGACTAATGAAAAACTGTTTTTT. Encoded protein: CASSRNTGGTSTNEKLFF.

CDR3 in DNA: TGTGCCAGCAGCCTAGGTACCGGGACTAGCGGGGGTGAGCAGTACGTC. Its protein product is CASSLGTGTSGGEQYV. J is TRBJ2-7 and V is TRBV7-9; 14 nucleotides match TRBD2. Per the germline V gene, CDR1 is SEHNR and CDR2 is FQNEAQ (reference sequence). The ends lost 5 bases at V and 7 bases at J; junction bases unmatched: 10. CDR3 size: 16 residues.

This clone was found once. The chain couples TRBV4-2 to TRBJ1-4, with D maybe TRBD1 (6 bases). Germline-derived CDR1 and CDR2 are LGHNA and YNFKEQ. V was shortened by 0 bases and J by 4 bases, with 15 bases between the two germline ends. The CDR3 length is 17 residues. The CDR3 protein is CASSQEGAGTINEKLFF. CDR3 nucleotide sequence: TGTGCCAGCAGCCAAGAGGGGGCCGGGACCATTAATGAAAAACTGTTTTTT.

This clone has only one observation. This chain links TRBV11-2 with TRBJ2-3; 9 nucleotides line up with TRBD2. The junction had 8 bases not matched to a gene; V was cut back by 1 base and J by 6 bases. CDR3 length: 16 amino acids. Looked up from germline, CDR1 is SGHAT and CDR2 is FQNNGV. Written as DNA, the CDR3 is TGTGCCAGCAGCTTAGGGCGGGGGGGCACCGCGGATACGCAGTATTTT. This gives the protein CASSLGRGGTADTQYF.

V gene TRBV27 combines with J gene TRBJ2-6, with TRBD1 matching 7 bases. Germline CDR1 reads MNHEY; CDR2 reads SMNVEV (reference sequence). V shed 2 bases and J 0 bases; nucleotides not matched to a gene: 4. The CDR3 has 17 amino acids. CDR3 coding DNA: TGTGCCAGCAGTTTAAGGGGACAGAGCTCTGGGGCCAACGTCCTGACTTTC. Its protein product is CASSLRGQSSGANVLTF.

V usage is TRBV3-1 (or the pseudogene TRBV3-2) and J usage is TRBJ1-3; no reliable D call. The V end lost 0 bases, the J end lost 0 bases, and 12 bases lay between the germline ends. There are 17 residues in the CDR3. From germline, CDR1 is LGHDT and CDR2 YNNKEL (reference sequence). CDR3 protein: CASSQDLVQISGNTIYF. The DNA of the CDR3 is TGTGCCAGCAGCCAAGATCTGGTACAAATCTCTGGAAACACCATATATTTT.